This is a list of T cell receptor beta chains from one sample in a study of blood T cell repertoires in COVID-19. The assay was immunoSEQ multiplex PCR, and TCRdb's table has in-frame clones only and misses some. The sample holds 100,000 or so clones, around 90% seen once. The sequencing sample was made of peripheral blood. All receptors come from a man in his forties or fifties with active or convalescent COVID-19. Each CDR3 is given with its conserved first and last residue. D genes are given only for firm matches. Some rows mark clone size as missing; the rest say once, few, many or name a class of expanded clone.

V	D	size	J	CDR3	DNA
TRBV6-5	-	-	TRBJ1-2	CASSYTGHYGYTF	TGTGCCAGCAGTTACACAGGGCACTATGGCTACACCTTC
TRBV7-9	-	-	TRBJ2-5	CASSLQYQETQYF	TGTGCCAGCAGCTTGCAGTACCAAGAGACCCAGTACTTC
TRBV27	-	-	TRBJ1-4	CASSLFWGVQEELFF	TGTGCCAGCAGTTTATTTTGGGGGGTGCAAGAGGAACTGTTTTTT
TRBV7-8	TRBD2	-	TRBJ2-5	CASSLAVAGGSETQYF	TGTGCCAGCAGCTTAGCGGTGGCGGGGGGGTCAGAGACCCAGTACTTC
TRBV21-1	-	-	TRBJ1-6	CASSKEVGFGGPNSPLHF	TGTGCCAGCAGCAAAGAGGTAGGGTTCGGGGGGCCAAATTCACCCCTCCACTTT
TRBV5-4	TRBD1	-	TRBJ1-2	CASSLEDRGPYGYTF	TGTGCCAGCAGCTTAGAGGACAGGGGGCCTTATGGCTACACCTTC
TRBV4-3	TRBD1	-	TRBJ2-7	CASSQEGDRVKYF	TGCGCCAGCAGCCAAGAGGGGGACAGGGTGAAGTACTTC
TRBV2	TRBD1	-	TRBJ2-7	CASSDGQGGIYEQYF	TGTGCCAGCAGTGATGGACAGGGAGGCATCTACGAGCAGTACTTC
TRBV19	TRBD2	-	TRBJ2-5	CASSIGERGAFGAQYF	TGTGCCAGTAGTATAGGGGAGCGGGGGGCCTTCGGAGCCCAGTACTTC
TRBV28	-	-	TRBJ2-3	CASSLPQGNTDTQYF	TGTGCCAGCAGTTTGCCACAGGGAAACACAGATACGCAGTATTTT
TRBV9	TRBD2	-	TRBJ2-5	CASSPGTSAGETQYF	TGTGCCAGCAGCCCCGGGACTAGCGCTGGGGAGACCCAGTACTTC
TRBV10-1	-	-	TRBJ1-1	CASSQGVLTEAFF	TGCGCCAGCAGCCAGGGTGTGCTCACTGAAGCTTTCTTT
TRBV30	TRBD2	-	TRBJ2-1	CAWGLAGRNEQFF	TGTGCCTGGGGGCTAGCGGGGAGGAATGAGCAGTTCTTC
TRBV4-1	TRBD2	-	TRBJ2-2	CASSHGLAGRNTGELFF	TGCGCCAGCAGCCATGGACTAGCGGGGAGGAACACCGGGGAGCTGTTTTTT
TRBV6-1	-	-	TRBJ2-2	CASSEPPGWLTGELFF	TGTGCCAGCAGTGAACCCCCAGGGTGGCTCACCGGGGAGCTGTTTTTT
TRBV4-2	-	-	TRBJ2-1	CASSQLTGYEQFF	TGTGCCAGCAGCCAATTGACAGGTTATGAGCAGTTCTTC
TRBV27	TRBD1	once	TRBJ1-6	CASSPGTGGSSPLHF	TGTGCCAGCAGCCCCGGGACAGGGGGGTCTTCACCCCTCCACTTT